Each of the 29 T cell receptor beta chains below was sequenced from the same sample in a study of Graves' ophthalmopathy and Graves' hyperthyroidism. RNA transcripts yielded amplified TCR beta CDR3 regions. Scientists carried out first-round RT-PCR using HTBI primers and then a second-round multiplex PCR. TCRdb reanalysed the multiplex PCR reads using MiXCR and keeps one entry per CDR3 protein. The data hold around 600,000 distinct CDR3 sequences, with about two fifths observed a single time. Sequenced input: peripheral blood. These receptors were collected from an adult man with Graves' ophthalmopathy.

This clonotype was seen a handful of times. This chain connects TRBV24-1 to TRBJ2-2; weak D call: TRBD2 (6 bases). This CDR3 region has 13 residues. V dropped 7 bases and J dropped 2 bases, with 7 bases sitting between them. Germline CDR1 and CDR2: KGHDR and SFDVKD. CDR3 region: CATSGRNTGELFF. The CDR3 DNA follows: TGTGCCACCAGCGGGAGAAACACCGGGGAGCTGTTTTTT.

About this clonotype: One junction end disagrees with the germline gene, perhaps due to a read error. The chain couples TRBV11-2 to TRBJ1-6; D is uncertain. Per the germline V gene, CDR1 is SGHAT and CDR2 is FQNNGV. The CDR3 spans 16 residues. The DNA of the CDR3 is TGTGCCAGCAGCTTAGATCTCGGCAGCTTGCGTTCACCCATCCACTTT. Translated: CASSLDLGSLRSPIHF.

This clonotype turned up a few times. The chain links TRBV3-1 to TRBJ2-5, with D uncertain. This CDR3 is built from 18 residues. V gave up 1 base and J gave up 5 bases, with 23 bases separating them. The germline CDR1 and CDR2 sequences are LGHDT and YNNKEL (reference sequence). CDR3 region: CASSQGLWVGAPQETQYF. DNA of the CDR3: TGTGCCAGCAGCCAAGGGCTGTGGGTCGGAGCGCCTCAGGAGACCCAGTACTTC.

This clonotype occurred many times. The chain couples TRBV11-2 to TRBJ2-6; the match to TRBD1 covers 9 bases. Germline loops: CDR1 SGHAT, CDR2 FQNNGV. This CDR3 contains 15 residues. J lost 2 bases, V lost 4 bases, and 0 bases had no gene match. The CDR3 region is CASSWDRAGANVLTF. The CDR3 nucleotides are TGTGCCAGCAGCTGGGACAGGGCTGGGGCCAACGTCCTGACTTTC.

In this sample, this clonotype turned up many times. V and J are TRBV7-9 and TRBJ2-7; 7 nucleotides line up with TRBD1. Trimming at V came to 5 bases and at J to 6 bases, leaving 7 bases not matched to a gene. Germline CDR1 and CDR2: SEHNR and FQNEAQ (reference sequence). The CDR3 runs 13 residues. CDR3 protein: CASSRDSVTEQYF. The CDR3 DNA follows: TGTGCCAGCAGCCGGGACAGTGTCACCGAGCAGTACTTC.

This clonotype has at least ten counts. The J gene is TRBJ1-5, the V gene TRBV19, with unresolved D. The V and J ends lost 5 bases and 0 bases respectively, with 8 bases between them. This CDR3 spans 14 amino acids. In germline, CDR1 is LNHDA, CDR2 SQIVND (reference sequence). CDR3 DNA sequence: TGTGCCAGTAGTCGGCATGATAGCAATCAGCCCCAGCATTTT. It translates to CASSRHDSNQPQHF.

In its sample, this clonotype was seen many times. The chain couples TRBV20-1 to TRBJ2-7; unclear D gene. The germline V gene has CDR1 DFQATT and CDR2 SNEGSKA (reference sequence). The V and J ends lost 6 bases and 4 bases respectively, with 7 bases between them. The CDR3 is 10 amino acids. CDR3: CSALDYEQYF. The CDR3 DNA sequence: TGCAGTGCGCTCGATTACGAGCAGTACTTC.

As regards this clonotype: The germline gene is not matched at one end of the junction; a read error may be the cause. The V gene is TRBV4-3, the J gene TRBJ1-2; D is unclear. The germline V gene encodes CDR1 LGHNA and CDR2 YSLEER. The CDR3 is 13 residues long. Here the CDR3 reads CTSSQADGYGYTF. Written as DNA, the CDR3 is TGCACCAGCAGCCAAGCTGATGGCTATGGCTACACCTTC.

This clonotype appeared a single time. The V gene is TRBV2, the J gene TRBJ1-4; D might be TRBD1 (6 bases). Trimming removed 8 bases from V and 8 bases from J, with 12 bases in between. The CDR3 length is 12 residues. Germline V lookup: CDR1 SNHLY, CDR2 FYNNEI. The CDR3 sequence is CASLGHNEKLFF. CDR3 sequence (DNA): TGTGCCAGCCTGGGACACAACGAAAAACTGTTTTTT.

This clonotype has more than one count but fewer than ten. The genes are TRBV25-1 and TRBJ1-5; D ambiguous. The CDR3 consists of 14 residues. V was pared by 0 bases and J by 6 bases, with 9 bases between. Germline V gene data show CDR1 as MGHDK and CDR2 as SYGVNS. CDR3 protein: CASSEYMDGQPQHF. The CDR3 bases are TGTGCCAGCAGTGAATACATGGACGGTCAGCCCCAGCATTTT.

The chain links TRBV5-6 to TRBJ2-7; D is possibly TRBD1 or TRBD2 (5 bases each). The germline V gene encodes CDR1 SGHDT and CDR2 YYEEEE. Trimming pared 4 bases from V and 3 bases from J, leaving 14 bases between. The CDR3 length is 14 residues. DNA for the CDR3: TGTGCCAGCAGCCAAGGCATGGGGGACTACGAGCAGTACTTC. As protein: CASSQGMGDYEQYF.

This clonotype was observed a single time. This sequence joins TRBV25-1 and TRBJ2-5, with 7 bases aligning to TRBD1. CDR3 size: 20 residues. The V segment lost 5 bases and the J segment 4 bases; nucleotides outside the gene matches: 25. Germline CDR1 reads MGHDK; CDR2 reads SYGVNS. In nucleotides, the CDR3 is TGTGCCAGCAGTCTCCAGAACTCCCCCAGGGGGTCTGGGGCTGGAGAGACCCAGTACTTC. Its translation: CASSLQNSPRGSGAGETQYF.

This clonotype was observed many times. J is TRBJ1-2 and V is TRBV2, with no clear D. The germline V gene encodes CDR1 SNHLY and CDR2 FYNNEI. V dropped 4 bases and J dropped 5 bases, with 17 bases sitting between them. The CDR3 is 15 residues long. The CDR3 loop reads CASSVDLTSLYGYTF. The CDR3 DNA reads TGTGCCAGCAGTGTCGACCTGACAAGCCTTTATGGCTACACCTTC.

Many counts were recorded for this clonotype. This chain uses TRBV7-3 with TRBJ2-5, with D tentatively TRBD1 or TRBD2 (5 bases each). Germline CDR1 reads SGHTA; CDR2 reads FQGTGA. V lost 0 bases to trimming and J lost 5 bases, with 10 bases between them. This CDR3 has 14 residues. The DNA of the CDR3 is TGTGCCAGCAGCTTAACTCAGGGACCGGAGACCCAGTACTTC. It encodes CASSLTQGPETQYF.

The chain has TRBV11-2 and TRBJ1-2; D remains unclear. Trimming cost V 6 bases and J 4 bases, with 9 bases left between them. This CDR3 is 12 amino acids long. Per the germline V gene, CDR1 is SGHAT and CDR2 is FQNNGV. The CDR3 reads CASRGITYGYTF. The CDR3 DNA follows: TGTGCCAGCAGGGGGATTACCTATGGCTACACCTTC.

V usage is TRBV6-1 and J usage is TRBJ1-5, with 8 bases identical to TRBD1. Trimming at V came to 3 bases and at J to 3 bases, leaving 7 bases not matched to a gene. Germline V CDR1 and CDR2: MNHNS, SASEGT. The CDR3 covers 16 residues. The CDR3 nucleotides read TGTGCCAGCAGTGACACCCGGACAGGGCCCAATCAGCCCCAGCATTTT. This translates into CASSDTRTGPNQPQHF.

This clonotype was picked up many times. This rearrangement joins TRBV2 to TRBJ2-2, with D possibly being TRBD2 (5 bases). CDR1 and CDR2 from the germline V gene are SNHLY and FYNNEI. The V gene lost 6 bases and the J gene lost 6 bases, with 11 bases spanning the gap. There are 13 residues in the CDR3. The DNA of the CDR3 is TGTGCCAGCAGCGGCGTGAGGGCCGGGGAGCTGTTTTTT. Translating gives CASSGVRAGELFF.

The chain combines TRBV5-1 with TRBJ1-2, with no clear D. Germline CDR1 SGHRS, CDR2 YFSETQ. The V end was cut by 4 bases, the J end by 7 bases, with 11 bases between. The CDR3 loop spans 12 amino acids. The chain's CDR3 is CASSHPRSGYTF. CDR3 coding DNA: TGCGCCAGCAGCCACCCAAGGAGTGGCTACACCTTC.

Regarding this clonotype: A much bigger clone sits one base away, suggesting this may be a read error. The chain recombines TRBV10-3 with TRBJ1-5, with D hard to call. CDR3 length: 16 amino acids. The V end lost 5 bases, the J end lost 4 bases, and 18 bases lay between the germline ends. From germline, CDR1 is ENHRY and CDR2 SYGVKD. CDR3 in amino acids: CAISSNLDGTNQPQHF. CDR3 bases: TGTGCCATCAGTTCGAACCTGGACGGCACTAATCAGCCCCAGCATTTT.

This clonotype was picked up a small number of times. The CDR3 protein is CASSPAMSPEAFF. CDR3 sequence (DNA): TGCGCCAGCAGCCCGGCCATGAGTCCTGAAGCTTTCTTT. The chain employs TRBV4-3 and TRBJ1-1; no firm D call. The germline gives CDR1 LGHNA, CDR2 YSLEER. The CDR3 has 13 amino acids. V was pared by 4 bases and J by 6 bases, with 12 bases between.

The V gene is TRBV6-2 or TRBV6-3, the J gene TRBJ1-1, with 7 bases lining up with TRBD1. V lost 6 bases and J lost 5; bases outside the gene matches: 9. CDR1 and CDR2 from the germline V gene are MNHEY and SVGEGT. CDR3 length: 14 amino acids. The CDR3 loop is CASRSRQGRTEAFF. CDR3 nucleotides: TGTGCCAGCAGATCCCGACAGGGTCGGACTGAAGCTTTCTTT.

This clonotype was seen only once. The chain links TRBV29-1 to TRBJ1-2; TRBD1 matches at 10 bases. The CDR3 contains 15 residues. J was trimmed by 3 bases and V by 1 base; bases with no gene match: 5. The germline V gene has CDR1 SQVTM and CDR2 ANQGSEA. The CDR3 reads CSVEGPGQGYYGYTF. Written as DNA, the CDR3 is TGCAGCGTTGAAGGCCCGGGACAGGGGTACTATGGCTACACCTTC.

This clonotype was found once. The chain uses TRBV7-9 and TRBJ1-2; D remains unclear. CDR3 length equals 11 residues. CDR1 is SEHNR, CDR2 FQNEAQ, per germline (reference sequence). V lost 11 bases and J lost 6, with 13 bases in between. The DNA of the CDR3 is TGTGCCGTCGGGAGTTGGAATGGCTACACCTTC. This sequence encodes CAVGSWNGYTF.

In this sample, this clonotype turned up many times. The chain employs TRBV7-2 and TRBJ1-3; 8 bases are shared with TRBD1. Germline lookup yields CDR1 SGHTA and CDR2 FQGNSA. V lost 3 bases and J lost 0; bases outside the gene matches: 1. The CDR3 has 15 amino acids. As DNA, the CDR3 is TGTGCCAGCAGCTTCACAGGGGGCTCTGGAAACACCATATATTTT. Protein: CASSFTGGSGNTIYF.

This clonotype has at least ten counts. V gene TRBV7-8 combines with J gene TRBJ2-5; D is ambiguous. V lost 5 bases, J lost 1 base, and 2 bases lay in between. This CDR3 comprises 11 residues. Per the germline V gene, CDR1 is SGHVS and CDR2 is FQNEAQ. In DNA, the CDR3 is TGTGCCAGCAGCGCCCAAGAGACCCAGTACTTC. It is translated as CASSAQETQYF.

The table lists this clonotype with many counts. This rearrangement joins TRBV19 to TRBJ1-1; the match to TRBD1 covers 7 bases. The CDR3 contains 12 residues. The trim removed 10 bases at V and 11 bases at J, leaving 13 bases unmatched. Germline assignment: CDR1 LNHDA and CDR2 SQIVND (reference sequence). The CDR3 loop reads CATGGLGTVAFF. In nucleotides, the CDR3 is TGTGCCACGGGGGGTTTAGGGACAGTCGCTTTCTTT. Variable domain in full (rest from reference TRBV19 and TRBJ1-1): DGGITQSPKYLFRKEGQNVTLSCEQNLNHDAMYWYRQDPGQGLRLIYYSQIVNDFQKGDIAEGYSVSREKKESFPLTVTSAQKNPTAFYLCATGGLGTVAFFGQGTRLTVV.

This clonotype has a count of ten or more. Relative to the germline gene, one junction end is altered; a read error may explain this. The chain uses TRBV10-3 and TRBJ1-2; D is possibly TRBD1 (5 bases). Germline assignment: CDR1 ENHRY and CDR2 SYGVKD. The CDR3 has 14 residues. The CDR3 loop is CASSYVGGGDGYTF. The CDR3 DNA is TGTGCCAGCAGTTACGTCGGTGGAGGGGATGGCTACACCTTC.

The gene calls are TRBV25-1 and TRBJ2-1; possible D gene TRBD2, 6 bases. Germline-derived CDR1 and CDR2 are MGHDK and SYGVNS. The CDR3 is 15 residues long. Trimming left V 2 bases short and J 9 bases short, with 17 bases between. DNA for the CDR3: TGTGCCAGCAGTGAAGAGAGCGGGTATAAGGGTGAGCAGTTCTTC. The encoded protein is CASSEESGYKGEQFF.

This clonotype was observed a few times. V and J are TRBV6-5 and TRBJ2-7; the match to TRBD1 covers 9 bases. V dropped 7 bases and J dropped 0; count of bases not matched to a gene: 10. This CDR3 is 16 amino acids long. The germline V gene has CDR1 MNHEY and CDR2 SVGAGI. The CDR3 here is CASTLKGQGSSYEQYF. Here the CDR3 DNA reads TGTGCCAGCACTCTGAAGGGACAGGGATCCTCCTACGAGCAGTACTTC.